This T cell receptor beta chain was captured in a study of blood T cells in healthy people across ages (dated by TCRdb to between 2014 and 2016). For context, the study as a whole: Template switching captured roughly one uniquely barcoded TCR beta cDNA molecule per two T cells in model experiments. The study measured age-related changes in TCR beta repertoire diversity using deep sequencing normalized with unique cDNA molecular identifiers. Four age groups were formed from the donors: young (average about 16 years), middle-aged (approximately 40), aged (62) and long-lived (less than 85). To avoid experimental bias, donors of different ages were distributed randomly across sequencing lanes. Using the same blood draw, the study looked at two additional independent replicas of 1 million unique cDNA reads for two donors, one aged 18 to 30 and the other aged 80 or older.

Systemically healthy Caucasian individuals from Russia, 35 to 40 in total and aged about 6 to 95 years, were included as donors. Each donor gave roughly 11 milliliters of peripheral blood, drawn into EDTA-treated Vacutainer tubes. Ficoll-Paque density-gradient centrifugation was used to isolate PBMCs, with at least 6.5 million per sample. Total RNA, at least 6 micrograms per sample, was extracted from PBMCs with Trizol reagent. For every donor, an aliquot of PBMCs went through flow cytometry to measure the percentages of naive CD45RAhigh/CD27high T cells. The research as a whole found: The percentage of naive T cells measured by flow cytometry correlated strongly with observed TCR beta diversity. Compared with the aged group, the long-lived group had more naive CD4+ T cells, fewer expanded clones and increased TCR diversity, suggesting age selection. As age increased, observed TCR beta diversity per million T cells dropped in a roughly linear way, and a significant reduction was already evident by age 40. Total diversity estimates from one million sequenced T cells were considered lower bounds and underestimates. Because donor CMV infection status was unknown, age-related changes in expanded clonotypes were potentially confounded. Because profiling used bulk unsorted PBMCs, naive and antigen-experienced compartments could not be compared conclusively.

Concerning this clonotype: Its antigen target is currently unknown. Base-call qualities are not available, and no considerably larger clone is one nucleotide away.

Libraries were made using 5' RACE. The run used an Illumina HiSeq 2500. The second PCR ran for about 7 to 11 cycles and used a J-beta primer mix along with a sample-barcoded 5' primer. A unique molecular identifier was introduced onto each TCR beta cDNA molecule by a template-switch 5' adaptor carrying 12 random nucleotides. At least 3 million CDR3-containing paired-end reads were obtained from each sample. All of the RNA was converted into first-strand cDNA using the Mint cDNA synthesis kit, with a TRBC-specific oligonucleotide serving as the primer. All cDNA was treated with uracil-DNA glycosylase and then went through a first 18-cycle PCR with the universal primers M1SS and BC2_uni_R. The authors' pipeline ran thus. Each sample was normalized by randomly selecting 1 million high-quality reads, each carrying a distinct molecular identifier. Instead of being binned into consensus sequences, reads with shared molecular identifiers were discarded. MiTCR, run with a Q25 quality threshold and the strictest error-elimination algorithm, handled CDR3 identification, clonotype clustering and error correction. Lower-bound total TCR beta diversity was estimated with a nonparametric unseen species model using Euler transformation. Using fastp trimming at Q25 and MiXCR clonotype assembly, TCRdb reanalyzed the public sequencing data and kept in-frame beta chains. Identical CDR3 protein sequences are pooled into one entry, listed with their most common genes and DNA. What appears here as the V and J calls and clone size reflects TCRdb's work, not the paper's. This sample lists approximately 1.5 million distinct CDR3 sequences; roughly 43% were detected once. The leading ten clones occupy around 4% of the sample.

The sample was blood. The TCR sequence derives from a young woman in good health.

The CDR3 loop reads CSVEDLDTNEKLFF. The DNA is as follows: TGCAGCGTTGAAGATCTGGATACTAATGAAAAACTGTTTTTT. The sequence links TRBV29-1 to TRBJ1-4, with the D gene not confidently named. The junction shows trimming of 0 bases on V and 2 bases on J, plus 7 bases between the germline ends. From a lookup of the germline V gene, CDR1 and CDR2 are SQVTM and ANQGSEA. The CDR3 has 14 amino acids, counting the end cysteine and phenylalanine. Of the read, only the CDR3 DNA is kept; its 42 bases are in frame from base 1.